This passage covers 27 T cell receptor beta chains from one sample sequenced in a study of technical replicates of blood from a handful of donors. Data came from immunoSEQ multiplex PCR; TCRdb stores just in-frame clones and leaves some out. In the table there are 75,000 or so clones, 90% to 95% of which are singletons. Sequencing was carried out using T cells isolated from PBMCs. The receptors shown here come from a human donor in good health.

This sequence joins TRBV5-1 and TRBJ2-3; D is possibly TRBD2 (6 bases). Germline values: CDR1 SGHRS, CDR2 YFSETQ. CDR3 size: 15 residues. V lost 0 bases to trimming and J lost 0 bases, with 8 bases between them. DNA of the CDR3: TGCGCCAGCAGCTTGGTAGCGGCCAGCACAGATACGCAGTATTTT. It is translated as CASSLVAASTDTQYF.

The genes are TRBV18 and TRBJ2-1; 7 nucleotides align to TRBD2. Germline V gene lookup returns CDR1 KGHSH and CDR2 LQKENI. With 3 bases clipped from V and 4 bases from J, the junction kept 9 bases outside the gene matches. CDR3 size: 16 residues. The CDR3 here is CASSPWLAEAYNEQFF. CDR3 nucleotide sequence: TGTGCCAGCTCACCTTGGCTAGCGGAGGCTTACAATGAGCAGTTCTTC.

The chain has TRBV27 and TRBJ2-3, with D perhaps matching TRBD1 (5 bases). The CDR3 is 15 residues long. The germline V gene encodes CDR1 MNHEY and CDR2 SMNVEV (reference sequence). V lost 6 bases, J lost 0 bases, and 13 bases lay in between. The CDR3 bases are TGTGCCAGCAGCCTAGGGGTATCTAGCACAGATACGCAGTATTTT. Protein product: CASSLGVSSTDTQYF.

The genes are TRBV5-5 and TRBJ2-1, with 9 bases matching TRBD2. The germline CDR1 and CDR2 sequences are SGHKS and YYEKEE (reference sequence). V lost 2 bases and J lost 4; bases outside the gene matches: 10. CDR3 length equals 17 residues. The DNA for the CDR3 is TGTGCCAGCAGCTTCGGTGGCGGGAGGGCCGTTTACAATGAGCAGTTCTTC. Translating gives CASSFGGGRAVYNEQFF.

J is TRBJ1-1 and V is TRBV19; D uncertain. The CDR3 has 11 amino acids. Germline V gives CDR1 LNHDA, CDR2 SQIVND (reference sequence). Deletions cut 6 bases from V and 5 bases from J, with 7 bases between. The CDR3 bases are TGTGCCAGTAGCGAGGATACTGAAGCTTTCTTT. It specifies CASSEDTEAFF.

This chain uses TRBV7-9 with TRBJ2-1, with 11 bases aligning to TRBD2. The J segment lost 8 bases and the V segment lost 6 bases, leaving 12 bases of the junction unmatched. In germline, CDR1 is SEHNR, CDR2 FQNEAQ (reference sequence). The CDR3 spans 16 residues. CDR3 region: CASRPILAGGIDEQFF. For the CDR3, the DNA is TGTGCCAGCAGGCCGATTCTAGCGGGAGGAATCGATGAGCAGTTCTTC.

In its sample, this clone was seen once. The chain is built from TRBV7-3 and TRBJ2-1; 16 bases are shared with TRBD2. The V segment lost 5 bases and the J segment 9 bases; nucleotides outside the gene matches: 7. Germline lookup yields CDR1 SGHTA and CDR2 FQGTGA. This CDR3 contains 16 residues. In DNA form, the CDR3 reads TGTGCCAGCAGCCCTCCGGGACTAGCGGGAGGGGGTGAGCAGTTCTTC. Translating it yields CASSPPGLAGGGEQFF.

The chain combines TRBV29-1 with TRBJ2-1, with TRBD2 matching over 10 bases. V lost 3 bases, J lost 3 bases, and 14 bases stayed unmatched. This CDR3 is built from 18 residues. Germline CDR1 is SQVTM and CDR2 is ANQGSEA. The CDR3 protein is CSVESVEREGVFYNEQFF. The CDR3 DNA reads as TGCAGCGTTGAGTCGGTGGAGCGGGAGGGTGTTTTCTACAATGAGCAGTTCTTC.

The chain is built from TRBV19 and TRBJ2-3, with TRBD2 identical over 7 bases. CDR3 length: 16 amino acids. The ends lost 1 base at V and 1 base at J; junction bases unmatched: 5. CDR1 LNHDA and CDR2 SQIVND come from the germline V gene (reference sequence). CDR3 in DNA: TGTGCCAGTAGTATAGTAAGGACTAGAGGCACAGATACGCAGTATTTT. Translation gives CASSIVRTRGTDTQYF.

V gene TRBV4-2 combines with J gene TRBJ2-1; TRBD1 matches at 8 bases. Germline V gene data show CDR1 as LGHNA and CDR2 as YNFKEQ. The CDR3 consists of 15 residues. V was pared by 6 bases and J by 3 bases, with 7 bases of the junction left unmatched. CDR3 bases: TGTGCCAGCAGGCTGGACAGGGAATACTACAATGAGCAGTTCTTC. Translation gives CASRLDREYYNEQFF.

V is TRBV6-5 and J is TRBJ2-1; 13 bases map to TRBD2. Per germline, CDR1 MNHEY and CDR2 SVGAGI. This CDR3 contains 15 residues. Germline trimming cut 4 bases from V and 5 bases from J; bases unmatched to any gene: 2. CDR3 residues: CASSSGLAGDNEQFF. Here the CDR3 DNA reads TGTGCCAGCAGTTCAGGACTAGCGGGGGACAATGAGCAGTTCTTC.

The J gene is TRBJ1-3, the V gene TRBV5-1, with D possibly being TRBD1 (6 bases). Trimming pared 4 bases from V and 4 bases from J, leaving 18 bases between. The CDR3 is 16 residues long. CDR1 is SGHRS and CDR2 is YFSETQ in the germline V gene. CDR3 sequence: CASSPYRVFSGNTIYF. The DNA for the CDR3 is TGCGCCAGCAGCCCATACAGGGTTTTTTCAGGAAACACCATATATTTT.

The rearrangement links TRBV27 to TRBJ1-3, with D possibly being TRBD1 (5 bases). The CDR3 is made up of 15 amino acids. The V gene lost 6 bases and the J gene lost 2 bases, with 14 bases spanning the gap. The V gene's germline CDR1 is MNHEY and CDR2 SMNVEV (reference sequence). CDR3 coding DNA: TGTGCCAGCAGCCTTCAGGGCACGGCTGGAAACACCATATATTTT. Translated, it gives CASSLQGTAGNTIYF.

The V and J genes are TRBV27 and TRBJ2-7; 7 bases align to TRBD2. The ends lost 4 bases at V and 0 bases at J; junction bases unmatched: 6. CDR3 length: 15 residues. Per the germline V gene, CDR1 is MNHEY and CDR2 is SMNVEV (reference sequence). DNA of the CDR3: TGTGCCAGCAGTTGGGGCGGGGGAAGCTCCTACGAGCAGTACTTC. Translation: CASSWGGGSSYEQYF.

The sample holds one count of this clone. This chain joins TRBV19 and TRBJ2-1; 11 bases align to TRBD2. This CDR3 region has 14 residues. Germline trimming cut 6 bases from V and 6 bases from J; bases unmatched to any gene: 4. Germline V CDR1 and CDR2: LNHDA, SQIVND (reference sequence). CDR3 sequence reads: CASSRSGRANEQFF. The CDR3 DNA follows: TGTGCCAGTAGCCGTAGCGGGAGGGCCAATGAGCAGTTCTTC.

The chain employs TRBV2 and TRBJ2-7, with D uncertain. Trimming took 8 bases from V and 4 from J, leaving 6 bases between them. This CDR3 comprises 10 residues. Germline V gives CDR1 SNHLY, CDR2 FYNNEI. The CDR3 region is CASVRYEQYF. In DNA form, the CDR3 reads TGTGCCAGCGTTAGATACGAGCAGTACTTC.

This chain joins TRBV6-5 and TRBJ2-5, with D tentatively TRBD1 (5 bases). The germline V gene encodes CDR1 MNHEY and CDR2 SVGAGI. The CDR3 loop spans 16 amino acids. Trimming stripped 1 base from V and 8 bases from J, with 20 bases between. The CDR3 sequence is CASSYFKDRDIHTQYF. CDR3 coding DNA: TGTGCCAGCAGTTACTTTAAAGACAGAGATATACATACCCAGTACTTC.

This clone was seen a handful of times. V usage is TRBV5-1 and J usage is TRBJ1-1; no firm D call. The length of the CDR3 is 17 residues. From germline, CDR1 is SGHRS and CDR2 YFSETQ. V gave up 7 bases and J gave up 1 base, with 23 bases separating them. CDR3 DNA sequence: TGCGCCAGCGGATCTCCGGGGTCGTTGATTAAGAACACTGAAGCTTTCTTT. Its translation: CASGSPGSLIKNTEAFF.

The V gene is TRBV19, the J gene TRBJ1-4; no clear D. CDR1 LNHDA and CDR2 SQIVND come from the germline V gene (reference sequence). The CDR3 is made up of 13 amino acids. V was pared by 7 bases and J by 2 bases, with 8 bases between. The chain's CDR3 is CASMRSTNEKLFF. CDR3 in DNA: TGTGCCAGTATGAGGAGCACTAATGAAAAACTGTTTTTT.

This chain links TRBV28 with TRBJ2-7; no firm D call. V lost 1 base and J lost 5, with 6 bases in between. The CDR3 runs 12 residues. Germline CDR1 MDHEN, CDR2 SYDVKM. The CDR3 nucleotides are TGTGCCAGCAGTTTATCTGCGAACGAGCAGTACTTC. Translated, it gives CASSLSANEQYF.

This sequence joins TRBV6-1 and TRBJ2-3; 10 nucleotides agree with TRBD1. This CDR3 has 15 amino acids. Germline V gives CDR1 MNHNS, CDR2 SASEGT. The V gene end was trimmed by 4 bases and the J gene end by 3 bases; junction bases not matched to a gene: 4. The CDR3 loop is CASSATGGRTDTQYF. The CDR3 nucleotides are TGTGCCAGCAGTGCGACAGGGGGCCGAACAGATACGCAGTATTTT.

Turning to this clone: Other DNA sequences in the sample encode the same CDR3. The V and J genes are TRBV6-5 and TRBJ2-7, with a tentative D call TRBD2 (5 bases). CDR1 is MNHEY, CDR2 SVGAGI, per germline. With 4 bases removed from V and 7 bases from J, the gap between germline ends came to 11 bases. The CDR3 length is 12 residues. CDR3 in amino acids: CASSSPGDEQYF. The CDR3 region has the DNA TGTGCCAGCAGTTCGCCCGGGGATGAGCAGTACTTC.

The V gene is TRBV9, the J gene TRBJ1-4, with unresolved D. Germline V gives CDR1 SGDLS, CDR2 YYNGEE. V was cut by 4 bases and J by 6 bases, with 10 bases left in between. This CDR3 has 13 residues. CDR3 loop: CASSNPPDEKLFF. CDR3 sequence (DNA): TGTGCCAGCAGCAATCCCCCCGATGAAAAACTGTTTTTT.

The V gene is TRBV27, the J gene TRBJ2-5; a possible D gene is TRBD1 (6 bases). CDR3 length: 13 residues. Germline CDR1 and CDR2: MNHEY and SMNVEV (reference sequence). The V gene lost 4 bases and the J gene lost 5 bases, with 11 bases spanning the gap. CDR3 nucleotide sequence: TGTGCCAGCAGTTCACAGGGTTGGGAGACCCAGTACTTC. Translated: CASSSQGWETQYF.

The chain combines TRBV7-9 with TRBJ2-2; no definite D call. V lost 3 bases, J lost 5 bases, and 4 bases lay in between. The CDR3 consists of 12 residues. Germline V gives CDR1 SEHNR, CDR2 FQNEAQ (reference sequence). CDR3 region: CASSFPTGELFF. CDR3 in DNA: TGTGCCAGCAGCTTTCCAACCGGGGAGCTGTTTTTT.

The chain is built from TRBV5-6 and TRBJ1-4; weak D call: TRBD1 (5 bases). CDR3 length: 17 residues. Looked up from germline, CDR1 is SGHDT and CDR2 is YYEEEE. V gave up 4 bases and J gave up 4 bases, with 20 bases separating them. CDR3 nucleotide sequence: TGTGCCAGCAGCCGTTATTGGGACGGGACTCTTAATGAAAAACTGTTTTTT. Its translation is CASSRYWDGTLNEKLFF.

The count of this clone is one. The chain employs TRBV6-6 and TRBJ2-3; possible D gene TRBD1, 6 bases. This CDR3 is built from 13 residues. Trimming removed 6 bases at V and 7 bases at J, with 14 bases between. Germline V CDR1 and CDR2: MNHNY, SVGAGI (reference sequence). The CDR3 sequence is CASSPTGSNTQYF. Written as DNA, the CDR3 is TGTGCCAGCAGCCCCACAGGGTCGAATACGCAGTATTTT.